The sample holds many counts of the clone carrying this T cell receptor beta chain. Molecular barcoded adaptors covering alpha/delta and beta/gamma chains were used on approximately 400 ng RNA. Each CDR3 protein is one row after TCRdb ran MiXCR on the reads. The sample carries tens of thousands of distinct CDR3 sequences, roughly 20% recorded once. Trimming at V came to 0 bases and at J to 7 bases, leaving 6 bases not matched to a gene. CDR3 length: 15 amino acids. Germline values: CDR1 DFQATT, CDR2 SNEGSKA (reference sequence). At the time of active disease, bone marrow was collected from every patient. This record comes from a study of read filtering for tumor transcriptome and immune sequencing. On the study more broadly: Mean patient age was 65.9 years, range roughly 40 to 85; over 16 male, some 14 female.

The specimen sequenced was a population of CD138-negative cells sorted from bone marrow. This clonotype originated in a donor aged 40 or over with multiple myeloma. The chain links TRBV20-1 to TRBJ2-1, with 10 bases identical to TRBD2. The CDR3 loop is CSARDPSGSRNEQFF. CDR3 in DNA: TGCAGTGCTAGAGACCCTAGCGGGAGTAGGAATGAGCAGTTCTTC.